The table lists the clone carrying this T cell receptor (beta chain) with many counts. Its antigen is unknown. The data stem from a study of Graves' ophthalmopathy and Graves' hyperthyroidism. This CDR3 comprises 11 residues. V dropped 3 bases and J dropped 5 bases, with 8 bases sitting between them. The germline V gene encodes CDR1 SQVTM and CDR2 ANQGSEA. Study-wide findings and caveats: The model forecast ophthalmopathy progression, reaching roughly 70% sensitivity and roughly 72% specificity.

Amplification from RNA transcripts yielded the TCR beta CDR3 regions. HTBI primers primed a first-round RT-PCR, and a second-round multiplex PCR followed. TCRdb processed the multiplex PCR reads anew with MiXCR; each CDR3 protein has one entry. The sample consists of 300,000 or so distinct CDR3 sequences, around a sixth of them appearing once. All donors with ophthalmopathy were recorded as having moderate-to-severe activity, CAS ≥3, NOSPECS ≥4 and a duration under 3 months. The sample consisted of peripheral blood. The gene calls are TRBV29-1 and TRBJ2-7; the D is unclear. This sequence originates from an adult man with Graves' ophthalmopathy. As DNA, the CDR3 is TGCAGCGTTGATTTGGGTAACGAGCAGTACTTC. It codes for CSVDLGNEQYF.